This T cell receptor (beta chain) came from a study of Graves' ophthalmopathy and Graves' hyperthyroidism. Study information: Stable hyperthyroidism meant no ophthalmopathy within 18 months of follow-up.

The study amplified TCR beta CDR3 regions using RNA transcripts. HTBI-primed RT-PCR formed the first round, and a multiplex PCR formed the second. One entry per CDR3 protein, called by TCRdb with MiXCR from the multiplex PCR reads. Among roughly 600,000 distinct CDR3 sequences listed, 39% were seen once. Broader study findings: Appearing in blood as well were most expanded thyroid clonotypes above 0.001 frequency. Its predictions of ophthalmopathy progression gave the model 55% to 71% sensitivity and roughly 76% specificity.

Ineligible for inclusion were patients with other autoimmune diseases, uncontrolled infections, pregnancy or lactation. With regard to this clonotype: The antigen remains undetermined.

CDR3 length equals 15 residues. V lost 0 bases and J lost 4, with 12 bases in between. Sequences were obtained from peripheral blood or thyroid tissue (not recorded which). The TCR originated in an adult man with Graves' hyperthyroidism. The gene calls are TRBV12-3 or TRBV12-4 and TRBJ1-2; no clear D. CDR3 nucleotide sequence: TGTGCCAGCAGTTTAGCGCGCCGGGAATTCTATGGCTACACCTTC. It yields the protein CASSLARREFYGYTF.